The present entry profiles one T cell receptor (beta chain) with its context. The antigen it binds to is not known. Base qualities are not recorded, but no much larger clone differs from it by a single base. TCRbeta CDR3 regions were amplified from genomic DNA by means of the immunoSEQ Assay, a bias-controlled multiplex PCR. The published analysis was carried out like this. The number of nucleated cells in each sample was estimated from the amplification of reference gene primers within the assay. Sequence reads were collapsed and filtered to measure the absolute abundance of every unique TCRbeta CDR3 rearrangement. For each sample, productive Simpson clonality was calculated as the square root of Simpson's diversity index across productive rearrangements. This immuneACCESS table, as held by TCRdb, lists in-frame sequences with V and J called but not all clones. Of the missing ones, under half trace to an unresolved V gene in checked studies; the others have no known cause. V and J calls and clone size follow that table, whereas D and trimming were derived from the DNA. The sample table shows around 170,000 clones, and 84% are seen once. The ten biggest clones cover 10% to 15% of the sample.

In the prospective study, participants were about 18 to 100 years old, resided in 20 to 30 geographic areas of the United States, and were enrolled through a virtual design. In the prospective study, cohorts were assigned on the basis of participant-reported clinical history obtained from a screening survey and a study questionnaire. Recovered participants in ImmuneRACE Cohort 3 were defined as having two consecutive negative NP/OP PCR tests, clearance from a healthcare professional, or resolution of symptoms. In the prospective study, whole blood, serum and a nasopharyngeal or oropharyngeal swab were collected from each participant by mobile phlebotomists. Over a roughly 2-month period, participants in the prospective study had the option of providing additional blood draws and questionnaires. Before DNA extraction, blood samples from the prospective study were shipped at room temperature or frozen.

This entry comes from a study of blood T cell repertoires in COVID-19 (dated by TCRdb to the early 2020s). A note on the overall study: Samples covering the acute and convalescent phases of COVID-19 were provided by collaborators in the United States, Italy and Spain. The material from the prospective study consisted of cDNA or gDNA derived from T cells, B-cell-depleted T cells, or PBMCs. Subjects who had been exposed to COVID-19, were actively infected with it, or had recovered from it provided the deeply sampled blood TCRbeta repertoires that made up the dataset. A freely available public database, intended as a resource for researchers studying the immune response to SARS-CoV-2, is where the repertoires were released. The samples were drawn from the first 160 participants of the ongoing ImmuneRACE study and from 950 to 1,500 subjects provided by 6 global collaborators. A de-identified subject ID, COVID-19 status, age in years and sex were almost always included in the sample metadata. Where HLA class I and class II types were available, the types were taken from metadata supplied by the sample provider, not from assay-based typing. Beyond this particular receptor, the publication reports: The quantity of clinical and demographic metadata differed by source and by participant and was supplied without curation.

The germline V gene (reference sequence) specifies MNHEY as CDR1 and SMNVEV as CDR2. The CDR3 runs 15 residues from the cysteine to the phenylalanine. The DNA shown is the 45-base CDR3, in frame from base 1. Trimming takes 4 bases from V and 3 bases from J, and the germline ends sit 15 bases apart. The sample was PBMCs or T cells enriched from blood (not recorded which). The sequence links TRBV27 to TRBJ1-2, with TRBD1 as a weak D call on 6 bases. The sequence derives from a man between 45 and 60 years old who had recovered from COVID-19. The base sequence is TGTGCCAGCAGTTATCAGACAGGAGAGGACTATGGCTACACCTTC. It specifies CASSYQTGEDYGYTF.